This is a list of T cell receptor beta chains from one sample in a study of CD8 T cells in ankylosing spondylitis. MiXCR, applied by TCRdb to the 5' RACE reads, yields one record per CDR3 protein. The sample has 250,000 to 400,000 distinct CDR3 sequences, approximately 10% seen once. Input material: blood, either unsorted or a sorted T cell fraction (not recorded which). Every receptor here comes from a female donor with ankylosing spondylitis or in good health (not recorded which). Each CDR3 is given with its conserved first and last residue. The D gene is left open where the match is weak. Size is stated for part of the rows, as once, few or many counts, or as a class when the clone is expanded.

d_call: NA; v_call: TRBV7-2; j_call: TRBJ2-3; clone_size: many; cdr3_nt: TGTGCCGGGGGGGGGGGCCTTACAGATACGCAGTATTTT; cdr3_aa: CAGGGGLTDTQYF
d_call: TRBD2; v_call: TRBV7-2; j_call: TRBJ2-1; clone_size: few; cdr3_nt: TGTGCCAGCAGCTTAGAACTAGCGGGAGTACTCCATGAGCAGTTCTTC; cdr3_aa: CASSLELAGVLHEQFF
d_call: TRBD1; v_call: TRBV7-9; j_call: TRBJ2-5; clone_size: many; cdr3_nt: TGTGCCAGCAGCCTCTTCATACAGACAGGGGCAGAGACCCAGTACTTC; cdr3_aa: CASSLFIQTGAETQYF
d_call: TRBD2; v_call: TRBV20-1; j_call: TRBJ2-5; clone_size: many; cdr3_nt: TGCAGTGCTGCGGGACTAGCGGGGTCAGGGCCCCAGTACTTC; cdr3_aa: CSAAGLAGSGPQYF
d_call: NA; v_call: TRBV20-1; j_call: TRBJ1-4; clone_size: few; cdr3_nt: TGCAGTCCCACTTATAATGAAAAACTGTTTTTT; cdr3_aa: CSPTYNEKLFF
d_call: NA; v_call: TRBV7-2; j_call: TRBJ2-7; clone_size: many; cdr3_nt: TGTGCCAGCAGCCCGGTCCTTTCCTCCTACGAGCAGTACTTC; cdr3_aa: CASSPVLSSYEQYF
d_call: TRBD2; v_call: TRBV20-1; j_call: TRBJ2-1; clone_size: many; cdr3_nt: TGCAGTGCTAGACACGGGACTAGCGGGAGAGTCGGTGAGCAGTTCTTC; cdr3_aa: CSARHGTSGRVGEQFF
d_call: TRBD1; v_call: TRBV5-1; j_call: TRBJ2-3; clone_size: many; cdr3_nt: TGCGCCAGCAGCCCATTTACAGGGGGGATCCTCCAAATCACAGATACGCAGTATTTT; cdr3_aa: CASSPFTGGILQITDTQYF
d_call: NA; v_call: TRBV10-1; j_call: TRBJ1-2; clone_size: many; cdr3_nt: TGCGCCAGCAGTGACGGGACAAGTGCGGCTAACTATGGCTACACCTTC; cdr3_aa: CASSDGTSAANYGYTF
d_call: NA; v_call: TRBV6-5; j_call: TRBJ1-4; clone_size: many; cdr3_nt: TGTGCCAGCAGTTACTCTGCCGGAGAAAAACTGTTTTTT; cdr3_aa: CASSYSAGEKLFF
d_call: NA; v_call: TRBV27; j_call: TRBJ2-1; clone_size: NA; cdr3_nt: TGTGCCAGCAAGGGGGGGGGCCTGTCGAATGAGCAGTTCTTC; cdr3_aa: CASKGGGLSNEQFF
d_call: TRBD2; v_call: TRBV7-6; j_call: TRBJ2-1; clone_size: many; cdr3_nt: TGTGCCAGCAGCTTAGTCGGACTAGCGGGAGGGCCAAGGGATGAGCAGTTCTTC; cdr3_aa: CASSLVGLAGGPRDEQFF
d_call: NA; v_call: TRBV7-6; j_call: TRBJ2-7; clone_size: few; cdr3_nt: TGTGCCAGCAGCTCGACAGGAGGTTGGTACGAGCAGTACTTC; cdr3_aa: CASSSTGGWYEQYF
d_call: NA; v_call: TRBV7-2; j_call: TRBJ1-3; clone_size: many; cdr3_nt: TGTGCCAGCAGCTCCGGAGGGGATGCTGGAAACACCATATATTTT; cdr3_aa: CASSSGGDAGNTIYF
d_call: NA; v_call: TRBV12-3/TRBV12-4; j_call: TRBJ1-2; clone_size: many; cdr3_nt: TGTGCCAGCAGTCCCGGGGGGGCACTCCGGTATGGCTACACCTTC; cdr3_aa: CASSPGGALRYGYTF
d_call: NA; v_call: TRBV20-1; j_call: TRBJ1-1; clone_size: NA; cdr3_nt: TGCAGTGCTAGAGCCACGATTGGCACTGAAGCTTTCTTT; cdr3_aa: CSARATIGTEAFF
d_call: TRBD1; v_call: TRBV20-1; j_call: TRBJ2-5; clone_size: many; cdr3_nt: TGCAGTGCTGGAGACAGGGGAGGAATGGAGACCCAGTACTTC; cdr3_aa: CSAGDRGGMETQYF
d_call: NA; v_call: TRBV6-5; j_call: TRBJ2-4; clone_size: NA; cdr3_nt: TGTGCCAGCAGTTACTCGATCCGTGCGGTTCAGTACTTC; cdr3_aa: CASSYSIRAVQYF
d_call: TRBD2; v_call: TRBV20-1; j_call: TRBJ2-3; clone_size: many; cdr3_nt: TGCAGTCGCCGGGGGGGCCTAGGGCCAGATACGCAGTATTTT; cdr3_aa: CSRRGGLGPDTQYF
d_call: TRBD1; v_call: TRBV5-1; j_call: TRBJ2-5; clone_size: many; cdr3_nt: TGCGCCAGCAGCTTACAGGGGTCCCAAGAGACCCAGTACTTC; cdr3_aa: CASSLQGSQETQYF
d_call: NA; v_call: TRBV7-9; j_call: TRBJ2-1; clone_size: NA; cdr3_nt: TGTGCCAGCAGCCTTGGGGTCGGCGATGAGCAGTTCTTC; cdr3_aa: CASSLGVGDEQFF
d_call: TRBD1; v_call: TRBV7-2; j_call: TRBJ1-3; clone_size: many; cdr3_nt: TGTGCCAGCAGCTTAGCGGGACAGGGCAACGGAAACACCATATATTTT; cdr3_aa: CASSLAGQGNGNTIYF
d_call: NA; v_call: TRBV20-1; j_call: TRBJ2-7; clone_size: many; cdr3_nt: TGCAGTGGACAGTTTTCCTACGAGCAGTACTTC; cdr3_aa: CSGQFSYEQYF
d_call: TRBD1; v_call: TRBV5-5; j_call: TRBJ1-4; clone_size: NA; cdr3_nt: TGTGCCAGCAGCTCAGGGGGGGGCGCAGGGGAAAAACTGTTTTTT; cdr3_aa: CASSSGGGAGEKLFF
d_call: NA; v_call: TRBV5-5; j_call: TRBJ2-2; clone_size: many; cdr3_nt: TGTGCCAGCAGCGTCGGAGCCATAAACACCGGGGAGCTGTTTTTT; cdr3_aa: CASSVGAINTGELFF
d_call: TRBD1; v_call: TRBV20-1; j_call: TRBJ1-6; clone_size: many; cdr3_nt: TGCAGTGCTCCTGAGCCACGACAGGGACTTTCACCCCTCCACTTT; cdr3_aa: CSAPEPRQGLSPLHF
d_call: NA; v_call: TRBV5-6; j_call: TRBJ2-7; clone_size: many; cdr3_nt: TGTGCCAGCAGCTTGATCCACGAGCAGTACTTC; cdr3_aa: CASSLIHEQYF
d_call: NA; v_call: TRBV4-3; j_call: TRBJ1-2; clone_size: many; cdr3_nt: TGCGCCAGCAGCCAAGAGGGTCGGGGGGGCGACTATGGCTACACCTTC; cdr3_aa: CASSQEGRGGDYGYTF
d_call: NA; v_call: TRBV29-1; j_call: TRBJ1-2; clone_size: few; cdr3_nt: TGCAGCGCCTCAGTATCCTATGGCTACACCTTC; cdr3_aa: CSASVSYGYTF
d_call: NA; v_call: TRBV20-1; j_call: TRBJ2-7; clone_size: many; cdr3_nt: TGCAGTGCTAGTGTACAGCTGAGCGAGCAGTACTTC; cdr3_aa: CSASVQLSEQYF
d_call: NA; v_call: TRBV7-2; j_call: TRBJ2-3; clone_size: many; cdr3_nt: TGTGCCAGCAGCTTCCGCAGCGAGGATACGCAGTATTTT; cdr3_aa: CASSFRSEDTQYF
d_call: NA; v_call: TRBV5-6; j_call: TRBJ2-1; clone_size: many; cdr3_nt: TGTGCCAGCAGCTTGTCAGGTTTCAATGAGCAGTTCTTC; cdr3_aa: CASSLSGFNEQFF
d_call: NA; v_call: TRBV7-2; j_call: TRBJ1-5; clone_size: many; cdr3_nt: TGTGCCAGCAGCTTTTACAGGGTGGGCGGTTCGCCCCAGCATTTT; cdr3_aa: CASSFYRVGGSPQHF
d_call: NA; v_call: TRBV5-1; j_call: TRBJ2-2; clone_size: NA; cdr3_nt: TGCGCCAGCAGGAAAACGGGGAGTGCCAACACCGGGGAGCTGTTATTT; cdr3_aa: CASRKTGSANTGELLF
d_call: NA; v_call: TRBV29-1; j_call: TRBJ2-3; clone_size: many; cdr3_nt: TGCAGCGTTGGCAAGGCCCTCGCTAGCACAGATACGCAGTATTTT; cdr3_aa: CSVGKALASTDTQYF
d_call: TRBD2; v_call: TRBV5-1; j_call: TRBJ2-7; clone_size: many; cdr3_nt: TGCGCCAGCAGACCTTCGACTAGCGGGAGCTACGAGCAGTACTTC; cdr3_aa: CASRPSTSGSYEQYF
d_call: NA; v_call: TRBV5-1; j_call: TRBJ1-6; clone_size: many; cdr3_nt: TGCGCCAGCAGCTTGGAGTTGATTGGGACACCCCTCCACTTT; cdr3_aa: CASSLELIGTPLHF
d_call: TRBD1; v_call: TRBV7-3; j_call: TRBJ2-7; clone_size: NA; cdr3_nt: TGTGCCAGCAGCTCTAACCCAGGGGGACCCTACGAGCAGTACTTC; cdr3_aa: CASSSNPGGPYEQYF
d_call: NA; v_call: TRBV5-1; j_call: TRBJ2-6; clone_size: few; cdr3_nt: TGCGCCAGCAGTAGGGGGGGGCTCGGGGCCAACGTCCTGACTTTC; cdr3_aa: CASSRGGLGANVLTF
d_call: TRBD1; v_call: TRBV5-4; j_call: TRBJ1-6; clone_size: many; cdr3_nt: TGTGCCAGCAGCAACAGGGGATCCTATAATTCACCCCTCCACTTT; cdr3_aa: CASSNRGSYNSPLHF
d_call: NA; v_call: TRBV6-5; j_call: TRBJ1-5; clone_size: few; cdr3_nt: TGTGCCAGCAGTTACATTGGCAGGGGAGGGGTTGGCCCCCAGCATTTT; cdr3_aa: CASSYIGRGGVGPQHF
d_call: TRBD1; v_call: TRBV5-1; j_call: TRBJ1-1; clone_size: NA; cdr3_nt: TGCGCCAGCAGCTTATCAGGGGGGCGAGCTTTCTTT; cdr3_aa: CASSLSGGRAFF
d_call: NA; v_call: TRBV28; j_call: TRBJ1-1; clone_size: many; cdr3_nt: TGTGCCAGCAGTTTCGCGACCCTGGGGGCTTTCTTT; cdr3_aa: CASSFATLGAFF
d_call: NA; v_call: TRBV20-1; j_call: TRBJ2-7; clone_size: NA; cdr3_nt: TGCAGTGCTAGATTGATCGACGAGCAGTACTTC; cdr3_aa: CSARLIDEQYF
d_call: TRBD1; v_call: TRBV12-3/TRBV12-4; j_call: TRBJ1-6; clone_size: many; cdr3_nt: TGTGCCAGCAGTTCCTCCGGGACAGGGTATTCACCCCTCCACTTT; cdr3_aa: CASSSSGTGYSPLHF
d_call: NA; v_call: TRBV10-3; j_call: TRBJ2-6; clone_size: many; cdr3_nt: TGTGCCATCAGTGAAATTTATGGTAGCGCTGGGGCCAACGTCCTGACTTTC; cdr3_aa: CAISEIYGSAGANVLTF
d_call: TRBD1; v_call: TRBV29-1; j_call: TRBJ1-3; clone_size: many; cdr3_nt: TGCAGCGTTGAAGGTACAGGGGAAGCTGGAAACACCATATATTTT; cdr3_aa: CSVEGTGEAGNTIYF
d_call: NA; v_call: TRBV7-2; j_call: TRBJ2-7; clone_size: many; cdr3_nt: TGTGCCAGCAGCTTAGCGGAAAACTACGAGCAGTACTTC; cdr3_aa: CASSLAENYEQYF
d_call: NA; v_call: TRBV20-1; j_call: TRBJ1-5; clone_size: NA; cdr3_nt: TGCAGTGCTAGAGAAATCGGCAGGGGAAGCAATCAGCCCCAGCATTTT; cdr3_aa: CSAREIGRGSNQPQHF
d_call: NA; v_call: TRBV4-2; j_call: TRBJ2-1; clone_size: few; cdr3_nt: TGTGCCAGCAGCCTGGGGGCCCTAGGGGGTGAGCAGTTCTTC; cdr3_aa: CASSLGALGGEQFF
d_call: TRBD2; v_call: TRBV7-9; j_call: TRBJ2-1; clone_size: many; cdr3_nt: TGTGCCAGCAGCCCGAGGAGCGGGAGTGTGGATGAGCAGTTCTTC; cdr3_aa: CASSPRSGSVDEQFF
d_call: NA; v_call: TRBV29-1; j_call: TRBJ2-3; clone_size: many; cdr3_nt: TGCAGCGTTGGTTGGGGCACAGATACGCAGTATTTT; cdr3_aa: CSVGWGTDTQYF
d_call: TRBD1; v_call: TRBV18; j_call: TRBJ1-6; clone_size: few; cdr3_nt: TGTGCCAGCTCACACCGGACAGGGGAGAATTCACCCCTCCACTTT; cdr3_aa: CASSHRTGENSPLHF